Described below is a single T cell receptor (beta chain) sequence and its context. Its specificity is unknown. The source of the sample is a study of T cell repertoires in cytomegalovirus infection. Background on the study: Well-studied HLA-B-restricted epitopes and recently identified HLA-C-restricted epitopes of CMV were both used in the study. Evidence of both CMV infection and a matching HLA type came from public TCR beta signatures.

Germline V gives CDR1 MNHEY, CDR2 SVGEGT. The CDR3 extends over 19 amino acids. V lost 7 bases and J lost 4; bases outside the gene matches: 13. TCRdb re-called the reads with MiXCR, one entry per CDR3 protein. Of 450,000 to 600,000 distinct CDR3 sequences in the sample, 30% to 40% were seen once. Study conclusions and caveats: What dominated the ex vivo response were HLA-C-restricted CMV-specific TCR beta clonotypes.

V and J are TRBV6-2 or TRBV6-3 and TRBJ2-1; the match to TRBD2 covers 16 bases. This sequence originates from a human donor in good health (CMV status not recorded). Some clones in this sample may be carry-over from other donors' samples. The sample in question was cultured PBMCs, obtained from culture after CMV antigen stimulation. CDR3 bases: TGTGCCAGCACTACAGAGGGACTAGCGGGAGGGCCGGGTTACAATGAGCAGTTCTTC. Translated, it gives CASTTEGLAGGPGYNEQFF.